Listed below are T cell receptor beta chains from one sample, sequenced in a study of cytomegalovirus exposure and HLA in healthy donors. The protocol was immunoSEQ multiplex PCR, while the TCRdb copy is restricted to in-frame clones and leaves out a portion. Here the sample spans tens of thousands of clones, 65% to 70% being singletons. Sequenced sample: PBMCs. Receptors were obtained from a male donor in good health and CMV-seropositive. Each CDR3 is given with its conserved first and last residue. Fields, in order: D gene, J gene, clone size, V gene, CDR3 protein. A D gene is named only where the DNA matches it firmly. Size values are once, few and many counts, or a class for expanded clones, and some rows have none.

D: TRBD2
J: TRBJ2-7
size: .
V: TRBV7-3
CDR3: CASSLTSGRARIYEQYF

D: .
J: TRBJ1-1
size: .
V: TRBV13
CDR3: CASSLGARGTEAFF

D: TRBD1
J: TRBJ2-1
size: .
V: TRBV28
CDR3: CASNTLTGRNEQFF

D: .
J: TRBJ1-4
size: .
V: TRBV7-9
CDR3: CASSLPRGRGEEKLFF

D: TRBD1
J: TRBJ1-5
size: few
V: TRBV25-1
CDR3: CASSHSGTGNQPQHF

D: TRBD1
J: TRBJ2-2
size: .
V: TRBV7-3
CDR3: CASSAGTGGFAGELFF

D: .
J: TRBJ1-2
size: .
V: TRBV7-2
CDR3: CASSPYVQGLGYTF

D: TRBD1
J: TRBJ1-5
size: few
V: TRBV2
CDR3: CASSLGQLSNQPQHF

D: .
J: TRBJ1-6
size: .
V: TRBV6-5
CDR3: CASSTGTIYNSPLHF

D: TRBD2
J: TRBJ2-1
size: .
V: TRBV2
CDR3: CASSEATSGGAWDEQFF

D: TRBD2
J: TRBJ2-7
size: once
V: TRBV30
CDR3: CAWSVRGGGYEQYF

D: TRBD2
J: TRBJ2-7
size: .
V: TRBV5-4
CDR3: CASSSREGLAGVEQYF

D: .
J: TRBJ2-6
size: .
V: TRBV19
CDR3: CASSMRFSGANVLTF

D: .
J: TRBJ2-1
size: once
V: TRBV18
CDR3: CARSGLNNEQFF

D: .
J: TRBJ2-3
size: .
V: TRBV7-9
CDR3: CASSGAADTQYF

D: TRBD2
J: TRBJ2-6
size: .
V: TRBV5-1
CDR3: CASSSRTSGGPVKGSGANVLTF

D: .
J: TRBJ1-2
size: .
V: TRBV30
CDR3: CAWNDSPYRYTF

D: TRBD1
J: TRBJ1-4
size: .
V: TRBV29-1
CDR3: CSDRTGEAEKLFF

D: TRBD1
J: TRBJ1-1
size: .
V: TRBV29-1
CDR3: CSVAPSTGANTEAFF

D: TRBD2
J: TRBJ2-3
size: .
V: TRBV11-2
CDR3: CASSLGSGDTQYF

D: .
J: TRBJ1-2
size: few
V: TRBV5-6
CDR3: CASSLENRYNYGYTF

D: TRBD1
J: TRBJ1-5
size: .
V: TRBV19
CDR3: CASSNTGGLRGWWNQPQHF

D: .
J: TRBJ2-5
size: .
V: TRBV28
CDR3: CASSSVETQYF

D: TRBD2
J: TRBJ2-5
size: .
V: TRBV7-7
CDR3: CASSLARASGGETQYF

D: .
J: TRBJ2-7
size: few
V: TRBV7-9
CDR3: CASSRPGGEQYF

D: .
J: TRBJ1-2
size: .
V: TRBV5-4
CDR3: CASSLAGEGYTF

D: .
J: TRBJ1-2
size: .
V: TRBV6-5
CDR3: CASSQGFGYTF

D: .
J: TRBJ1-2
size: few
V: TRBV7-2
CDR3: CASSPGPRGYTF

D: .
J: TRBJ2-3
size: .
V: TRBV30
CDR3: CAWSALGGFADTQYF

D: .
J: TRBJ1-5
size: .
V: TRBV2
CDR3: CASSEAGPAPNQPQHF

D: TRBD1
J: TRBJ1-1
size: .
V: TRBV2
CDR3: CASSVLLYRDRDTEAFF

D: TRBD1
J: TRBJ1-4
size: .
V: TRBV19
CDR3: CASSIDRVSEKLFF

D: .
J: TRBJ1-6
size: .
V: TRBV7-9
CDR3: CASSQRDGTNSPLHF